This entry lists 30 T cell receptor beta chains sequenced from one sample in a study of blood T cells in healthy people across ages (dated by TCRdb to 2013 to 2016). The library relied on 5' RACE. Instrument on record: Illumina HiSeq 2500. The second PCR ran for about 7 to 11 cycles and used a J-beta primer mix along with a sample-barcoded 5' primer. TCRdb trimmed the raw reads at Q25, called clones with MiXCR and kept productive beta chains. Rows matching on CDR3 protein sequence are summarized as one entry with the most common DNA and genes. This sample holds more than 1,000,000 distinct CDR3 sequences; 25% were observed only once. The biggest ten clones account for approximately 0.7% of the sample. Separately, the same data were catalogued under a study of T cells of mothers and their children.

The sequenced sample consisted of blood. The receptor set was obtained from a girl under 10 years old in good health.

The gene calls are TRBV7-9 and TRBJ1-2; no firm D call. CDR3 length equals 15 residues. Germline-derived CDR1 and CDR2 are SEHNR and FQNEAQ (reference sequence). The V and J ends lost 4 bases and 1 base respectively, with 13 bases between them. The CDR3 reads CASSSLEGNNYGYTF. In nucleotides, the CDR3 is TGTGCCAGCAGCTCGCTGGAAGGGAATAACTATGGCTACACCTTC.

V and J are TRBV4-1 and TRBJ2-5; 11 bases are shared with TRBD2. Germline-derived CDR1 and CDR2 are MGHRA and YSYEKL. The V gene end was trimmed by 2 bases and the J gene end by 5 bases; junction bases not matched to a gene: 13. This CDR3 has 18 residues. The CDR3 coding sequence is TGCGCCAGCAGCCAATTACTAGCGGGAGAGGGGCTGTGGGAGACCCAGTACTTC. It yields the protein CASSQLLAGEGLWETQYF.

This clonotype showed up many times. V is TRBV29-1 and J is TRBJ2-7; 12 bases match TRBD2. J gave up 5 bases and V 4 bases, and 0 bases lay outside the gene matches. Germline assignment: CDR1 SQVTM and CDR2 ANQGSEA. CDR3 length: 12 residues. CDR3 region: CSVGLAGDEQYF. The CDR3 DNA follows: TGCAGCGTTGGACTAGCGGGAGACGAGCAGTACTTC.

This clonotype was counted between two and nine times. The junction differs from germline at one of its ends, possibly a read error. The rearrangement uses TRBV7-9 and TRBJ2-7; D remains unclear. CDR3 size: 14 residues. Germline CDR1 and CDR2: SEHNR and FQNEAQ (reference sequence). This chain's CDR3 is CASSLRVLPYEQHF. DNA for the CDR3: TGTGCCAGCAGCTTAAGGGTTCTACCCTACGAGCAGCACTTC.

The chain uses TRBV29-1 and TRBJ2-5; D remains ambiguous. The CDR3 extends over 12 amino acids. V was clipped by 4 bases and J by 4 bases, with 10 bases between them. Germline V gene lookup returns CDR1 SQVTM and CDR2 ANQGSEA. Here the CDR3 DNA reads TGCAGCGTTGGTTCGGGTCCAGAGACCCAGTACTTC. Translating it yields CSVGSGPETQYF.

The genes are TRBV10-3 and TRBJ2-5, with D perhaps matching TRBD1 (5 bases). Trimming shortened V by 6 bases and J by 0 bases, and 14 bases separated the two germline ends. CDR1 is ENHRY, CDR2 SYGVKD, per germline. This CDR3 spans 15 amino acids. CDR3 loop: CAIRGSKGNQETQYF. The DNA for the CDR3 is TGTGCCATCAGGGGTAGCAAGGGGAACCAAGAGACCCAGTACTTC.

This clonotype has a handful of counts. V usage is TRBV9 and J usage is TRBJ2-2, with D perhaps being TRBD1 or TRBD2 (7 bases each). V lost 3 bases and J 7 bases, leaving 19 bases between the germline ends. The germline gives CDR1 SGDLS, CDR2 YYNGEE. The length of the CDR3 is 16 residues. The CDR3 DNA follows: TGTGCCAGCAGCGCAGGGGGGGGGATGGCGAACGGGGAGCTGTTTTTT. Amino acid sequence: CASSAGGGMANGELFF. Filled out from reference TRBV9 and TRBJ2-2, the complete variable domain reads DSGVTQTPKHLITATGQRVTLRCSPRSGDLSVYWYQQSLDQGLQFLIQYYNGEERAKGNILERFSAQQFPDLHSELNLSSLELGDSALYFCASSAGGGMANGELFFGEGSRLTVL.

This clonotype was detected only a few times. The chain's CDR3 is CASSYAENTEAFF. As DNA, the CDR3 is TGTGCCAGCAGTTACGCGGAGAACACTGAAGCTTTCTTT. J is TRBJ1-1 and V is TRBV6-5; D gene ambiguous. Germline lookup yields CDR1 MNHEY and CDR2 SVGAGI. Trimming left V 2 bases short and J 1 base short, with 5 bases between. CDR3 length: 13 residues.

The chain couples TRBV20-1 to TRBJ2-7; D not resolved. The germline gives CDR1 DFQATT, CDR2 SNEGSKA (reference sequence). The ends were cut back, 0 bases at V and 0 bases at J, with 9 bases in the middle. CDR3 size: 14 residues. The CDR3 here is CSARDDLSSYEQYF. As DNA, the CDR3 is TGCAGTGCTAGAGATGACTTAAGCTCCTACGAGCAGTACTTC.

This clonotype was counted only a few times. The J gene is TRBJ2-5, the V gene TRBV6-6, with TRBD1 identical over 7 bases. This CDR3 spans 14 amino acids. After removal of 6 bases from V and 2 bases from J, the junction contained 6 bases not matched to a gene. Germline V gives CDR1 MNHNY, CDR2 SVGAGI (reference sequence). CDR3 nucleotides: TGTGCCAGCAGGCAAGGACAGGAACAAGAGACCCAGTACTTC. It specifies CASRQGQEQETQYF.

V is TRBV6-1 and J is TRBJ2-1; 9 positions agree with TRBD1. The J call may be faulty, since TRBJ2-5 better matches the DNA end. CDR1 and CDR2 from the germline V gene are MNHNS and SASEGT. This CDR3 is built from 15 residues. CDR3 DNA sequence: TGTGCCAGCAGTCAACAGGGGGCTGGACAAGAGACCCAGTACTTC. Translating it yields CASSQQGAGQETQYF.

This clonotype was seen only a few times. The chain is built from TRBV12-3 or TRBV12-4 and TRBJ2-1, with 7 bases lining up with TRBD1. This CDR3 region has 14 residues. V gave up 5 bases and J gave up 2 bases; unmatched junction bases: 3. The CDR3 reads CASSTTGPYNEQFF. CDR3 sequence (DNA): TGTGCCAGCAGTACGACAGGGCCCTACAATGAGCAGTTCTTC.

This clonotype was found a few times. This chain joins TRBV6-2 or TRBV6-3 and TRBJ2-4, with a tentative D call TRBD1 (5 bases). Trimming cost V 5 bases and J 8 bases, with 19 bases left between them. CDR1 and CDR2 from the germline V gene are MNHEY and SVGEGT. The CDR3 length is 15 residues. This CDR3 is CASSPEDVGLDIQYF. The DNA for the CDR3 is TGTGCCAGCAGTCCGGAAGACGTGGGGCTAGACATTCAGTACTTC.

This clonotype was seen only a few times. This chain uses TRBV7-9 with TRBJ1-2; D unresolved. V lost 5 bases and J 7 bases, leaving 14 bases between the germline ends. CDR1 and CDR2 from the germline V gene are SEHNR and FQNEAQ (reference sequence). The CDR3 loop spans 13 amino acids. CDR3 bases: TGTGCCAGCAGCCCCCCCGGGGTACCTGGCTACACCTTC. Amino acids: CASSPPGVPGYTF.

This rearrangement joins TRBV18 to TRBJ1-2; D not resolved. CDR1 and CDR2 (germline): KGHSH, LQKENI. Deletions cut 1 base from V and 4 bases from J, with 7 bases between. The CDR3 is 13 amino acids. CDR3 amino acids: CASSPREGYGYTF. CDR3 coding DNA: TGTGCCAGCTCACCACGGGAGGGCTATGGCTACACCTTC. Full variable domain (outside the CDR3, taken from reference TRBV18 and TRBJ1-2): NAGVMQNPRHLVRRRGQEARLRCSPMKGHSHVYWYRQLPEEGLKFMVYLQKENIIDESGMPKERFSAEFPKEGPSILRIQQVVRGDSAAYFCASSPREGYGYTFGSGTRLTVV.

Concerning this clonotype: One end of the junction varies from germline; a read error may be responsible. The chain combines TRBV19 with TRBJ2-5; 13 bases are a match to TRBD2. Matching the DNA end better, TRBJ2-1 makes the J call doubtful. CDR3 size: 15 residues. The germline CDR1 and CDR2 sequences are LNHDA and SQIVND (reference sequence). The CDR3 nucleotides are TGTGCCAGTAGCATAGGACTAGCGGGAGATGATGAGCAGTTCTTC. The encoded protein is CASSIGLAGDDEQFF.

V is TRBV6-1 and J is TRBJ2-3; D uncertain. The V gene lost 7 bases and the J gene lost 6 bases, with 11 bases spanning the gap. CDR3 length: 12 amino acids. Germline lookup yields CDR1 MNHNS and CDR2 SASEGT. The CDR3 DNA is TGTGCCAGCACCCTTGCCGTGGATACGCAGTATTTT. The encoded protein is CASTLAVDTQYF.

A few counts support this clonotype. This chain links TRBV7-6 with TRBJ2-2; D is perhaps TRBD2 (6 bases). The CDR3 length is 16 residues. The ends were cut back, 2 bases at V and 0 bases at J, with 10 bases in the middle. CDR1 SGHVS and CDR2 FNYEAQ come from the germline V gene. The DNA for the CDR3 is TGTGCCAGCAGCTTAACGGCGGGGACGAACACCGGGGAGCTGTTTTTT. This translates into CASSLTAGTNTGELFF.

This clonotype was counted only a few times. The chain combines TRBV29-1 with TRBJ2-5; D may match TRBD1 or TRBD2 (5 bases each). The V gene lost 6 bases and the J gene lost 5 bases, with 22 bases spanning the gap. The CDR3 spans 15 residues. CDR1 is SQVTM and CDR2 is ANQGSEA in the germline V gene. DNA of the CDR3: TGCAGCGTGATACCCGGGACCCAGGAGAGGGAGACCCAGTACTTC. It codes for CSVIPGTQERETQYF.

This clonotype was recorded at least ten times. The chain recombines TRBV2 with TRBJ2-5; D unclear. Germline assignment: CDR1 SNHLY and CDR2 FYNNEI. V shed 0 bases and J shed 4 bases, with 3 bases lying between them. The CDR3 extends over 12 amino acids. This CDR3 reads CASSEALETQYF. Here the CDR3 DNA reads TGTGCCAGCAGTGAAGCGTTAGAGACCCAGTACTTC.

This clonotype was seen more than once but under ten times. The chain links TRBV11-3 to TRBJ1-4; D might be TRBD1 (5 bases). The CDR3 consists of 13 residues. Germline V gene lookup returns CDR1 SGHNT and CDR2 YENEEA. With 8 bases removed from V and 8 bases from J, the gap between germline ends came to 15 bases. Here the CDR3 reads CASGGGVDEKLFF. The CDR3 nucleotides are TGTGCCAGCGGAGGAGGGGTTGACGAAAAACTGTTTTTT.

The rearrangement joins TRBV2 to TRBJ2-7; D gene ambiguous. In germline, CDR1 is SNHLY, CDR2 FYNNEI. The CDR3 consists of 14 residues. Trimming removed 3 bases from V and 0 bases from J, with 9 bases in between. CDR3 DNA: TGTGCCAGCAGTGACGGTGAGAGCTCCTACGAGCAGTACTTC. It translates to CASSDGESSYEQYF.

This clonotype was observed a handful of times. The chain uses TRBV15 and TRBJ2-5; the match to TRBD2 covers 11 bases. The end of the DNA aligns better with TRBJ2-1, so the J call may be wrong. The CDR3 spans 15 residues. The germline gives CDR1 LNHNV, CDR2 YYDKDF (reference sequence). This CDR3 is CATSTTSGRFGEQFF. The CDR3 nucleotides read TGTGCCACCAGCACAACTAGCGGGAGATTCGGTGAGCAGTTCTTC.

This chain connects TRBV19 to TRBJ2-4; D is uncertain. The CDR3 length is 11 residues. Looked up from germline, CDR1 is LNHDA and CDR2 is SQIVND (reference sequence). V was shortened by 0 bases and J by 6 bases, with 0 bases between the two germline ends. CDR3 sequence: CASSIENIQYF. The CDR3, as DNA: TGTGCCAGTAGTATAGAAAACATTCAGTACTTC.

The chain employs TRBV7-2 and TRBJ2-6; D ambiguous. From germline, CDR1 is SGHTA and CDR2 FQGNSA. Trimming shortened V by 5 bases and J by 6 bases, and 14 bases separated the two germline ends. This CDR3 region has 15 residues. CDR3 DNA: TGTGCCAGCAGCCTAAGTGGTCAGAAGGCCAACGTCCTGACTTTC. Its translation is CASSLSGQKANVLTF.

The rearrangement uses TRBV5-1 and TRBJ2-5, with D possibly matching TRBD2 (6 bases). Trimming stripped 3 bases from V and 4 bases from J, with 13 bases between. The CDR3 consists of 14 residues. Germline V lookup: CDR1 SGHRS, CDR2 YFSETQ. CDR3 sequence (DNA): TGCGCCAGCAGCTGGGCGACTAGTACAGAGACCCAGTACTTC. Amino acids: CASSWATSTETQYF.

The chain uses TRBV4-1 and TRBJ2-5, with 9 nucleotides matching TRBD2. Germline V gives CDR1 MGHRA, CDR2 YSYEKL. CDR3 size: 16 residues. Trimming at V came to 1 base and at J to 5 bases, leaving 8 bases not matched to a gene. The CDR3: CASSQVAGEVGETQYF. CDR3 bases: TGCGCCAGCAGCCAAGTAGCGGGGGAAGTCGGGGAGACCCAGTACTTC.

The chain uses TRBV7-9 and TRBJ2-4; unclear D gene. Germline V gives CDR1 SEHNR, CDR2 FQNEAQ (reference sequence). The CDR3 contains 13 residues. The germline V and J ends were trimmed by 0 bases and 5 bases, with 5 bases remaining between them. The CDR3 protein is CASSLALQNIQYF. The CDR3 coding sequence is TGTGCCAGCAGCTTAGCTCTGCAAAACATTCAGTACTTC.

This clonotype was seen more than once but under ten times. The chain combines TRBV7-2 with TRBJ2-2; 9 nucleotides align to TRBD1. Germline CDR1 is SGHTA and CDR2 is FQGNSA. CDR3 size: 16 residues. V lost 5 bases and J lost 2; bases outside the gene matches: 6. The CDR3 DNA sequence: TGTGCCAGCAGCCCCGGGACAGGGAATAACACCGGGGAGCTGTTTTTT. Its protein product is CASSPGTGNNTGELFF.

This clonotype was counted between two and nine times. The rearrangement joins TRBV6-2 or TRBV6-3 to TRBJ2-5; D is possibly TRBD1 (5 bases). This CDR3 is 14 amino acids long. V lost 2 bases, J lost 5 bases, and 12 bases lay in between. Germline V gene sequence: CDR1 MNHEY, CDR2 SVGEGT. CDR3 sequence: CASSYRQWTETQYF. The CDR3, as DNA: TGTGCCAGCAGTTACCGACAGTGGACGGAGACCCAGTACTTC.